A selection of T cell receptor beta chains follows, all from one sample in a study of OX40 agonist ivuxolimab in advanced cancers. The assay was immunoSEQ multiplex PCR, and TCRdb's table has in-frame clones only and misses some. The sample gives 50,000 to 55,000 clones, 60% to 80% of which show up once; under 4% is in the top ten. The sample here was CD4+ or CD8+ T cells sorted from blood, taken in a trial of the OX40 agonist ivuxolimab. All receptors derive from an adult with an advanced solid tumor such as melanoma, head and neck, liver or kidney cancer. CDR3s include the opening cysteine and the closing phenylalanine or tryptophan. D genes are given only for firm matches. Some rows mark clone size as missing; the rest say once, few, many or name a class of expanded clone.

>13|TRBV18|once|.|TRBJ1-1
TGTGCCAGCTCACGAGAGGTGAACACTGAAGCTTTCTTT
CASSREVNTEAFF
>16|TRBV11-2|.|TRBD1|TRBJ1-1
TGTGCCAGCAGCTTTTCCTCGGACAGGGTGAACACTGAAGCTTTCTTT
CASSFSSDRVNTEAFF
>15|TRBV18|.|TRBD1|TRBJ1-1
TGTGCCAGCTCCCTCGCTCAGGGGGTGAACACTGAAGCTTTCTTT
CASSLAQGVNTEAFF
>20|TRBV4-1|.|TRBD2|TRBJ2-3
TGCGCCAGCAGCCAAGTGAGGGGGAGCGGGAGGGCCCTCGGCACAGATACGCAGTATTTT
CASSQVRGSGRALGTDTQYF
>14|TRBV6-6|.|TRBD1|TRBJ1-4
TGTGCCAGCAGGCTGACAGGGGCGAATGAAAAACTGTTTTTT
CASRLTGANEKLFF
>13|TRBV14|medium-sized|TRBD1|TRBJ2-7
TGTGCCAGCAGCCGGGACAGGGGTGACGAGCAGTACTTC
CASSRDRGDEQYF
>13|TRBV10-3|.|.|TRBJ1-5
TGTGCCATCAGTGATCCTCCGGATCAGCCCCAGCATTTT
CAISDPPDQPQHF
>14|TRBV19|.|.|TRBJ2-3
TGTGCCAGTAGTATAGGGGGAGCCACAGATACGCAGTATTTT
CASSIGGATDTQYF
>16|TRBV27|.|.|TRBJ2-3
TGTGCCAGCACCACGGCCGGGGCTGGGGGCACAGATACGCAGTATTTT
CASTTAGAGGTDTQYF
>14|TRBV7-8|few|TRBD2|TRBJ2-5
TGTGCCAGCAGCGGCAAGCGGGAGAGGGAGACCCAGTACTTC
CASSGKRERETQYF
>14|TRBV7-9|once|TRBD2|TRBJ2-1
TGTGCCAGCAGCTTTAGTACTAGCGGGAATGAGCAGTTCTTC
CASSFSTSGNEQFF
>16|TRBV6-1|.|.|TRBJ1-2
TGTGCCAGCAGTGAAGCGCATCCAGGAAAACGTGATGGCTACACCTTC
CASSEAHPGKRDGYTF
>15|TRBV7-2|.|.|TRBJ2-1
TGTGCCAGCAGCTTAGTTAGTTACAACCTCAATGAGCAGTTCTTC
CASSLVSYNLNEQFF
>16|TRBV28|.|TRBD2|TRBJ2-1
TGTGCCAGCAGTTCCCCGGGTGATAGCGGGAGAGGCGAGCAGTTCTTC
CASSSPGDSGRGEQFF
>15|TRBV27|.|.|TRBJ2-3
TGTGCCAGCACTTCCGCTCTAGCGTACACAGATACGCAGTATTTT
CASTSALAYTDTQYF
>13|TRBV6-5|few|.|TRBJ1-1
TGTGCCAGCAGTTACCAGGGGAACACTGAAGCTTTCTTT
CASSYQGNTEAFF
>14|TRBV6-5|.|TRBD1|TRBJ2-7
TGTGCCATCAAGGGAGGGACAGGGGTGAACGAGCAGTACTTC
CAIKGGTGVNEQYF
>13|TRBV19|few|.|TRBJ1-2
TGTGCCAGTAGTATGGGCCGAGCAGATGGCTACACCTTC
CASSMGRADGYTF
>13|TRBV11-2|.|.|TRBJ2-2
TGTGCCAGCAGTTCCGACTGGAACGGGGAGCTGTTTTTT
CASSSDWNGELFF
>16|TRBV7-3|.|TRBD1|TRBJ1-1
TGTGCCAGCAGCTTATCTGGAGACAGGGGGATGGCTGAAGCTTTCTTT
CASSLSGDRGMAEAFF
>21|TRBV7-6|.|.|TRBJ1-2
TGTGCCAGCAACCCCAATCGTCTAGTCTCGGGCCTAACCAGGGATATAGATGGCTACACCTTC
CASNPNRLVSGLTRDIDGYTF
>14|TRBV30|.|.|TRBJ1-1
TGTGCCTGGAGTTCGGCCCCGTGGAACACTGAAGCTTTCTTT
CAWSSAPWNTEAFF
>14|TRBV6-5|.|TRBD2|TRBJ2-7
TGTGCCAGCAGGAGAGAGCTAGCGGCCTACGAGCAGTACTTC
CASRRELAAYEQYF
>16|TRBV11-2|.|TRBD2|TRBJ2-3
TGTGCCAGCAGCCCAGGGAGGGGTGGGGTCACAGATACGCAGTATTTT
CASSPGRGGVTDTQYF
>14|TRBV5-6|.|.|TRBJ2-5
TGTGCCAGCAGCTTGGGGACTATACAAGAGACCCAGTACTTC
CASSLGTIQETQYF
>15|TRBV7-9|.|TRBD1|TRBJ1-2
TGTGCCAGCAGCTCCCCGACAGGGGGGGAAGGAGGCTACACCTTC
CASSSPTGGEGGYTF
>14|TRBV18|.|.|TRBJ1-2
TGCGCCAGCTCACCACGGGACGACGGCTATGGCTACACCTTC
CASSPRDDGYGYTF
>13|TRBV7-6|.|.|TRBJ1-1
TGTGCCAGCAGCTTCGACAAGAACACTGAAGCTTTCTTT
CASSFDKNTEAFF
>14|TRBV18|few|TRBD1|TRBJ2-1
TGTGCCAGCTCACCACCGGCAGGGGGCCCTGAGCAGTTCTTC
CASSPPAGGPEQFF
>17|TRBV7-2|.|.|TRBJ2-6
TGTGCCAGCAGCTCGCGAGGTTTGGGGGGCGGGGCCAACGTCCTGACTTTC
CASSSRGLGGGANVLTF
>15|TRBV6-1|.|.|TRBJ1-2
TGTGCCAGCAGTGAAGGGCGGAAAGGGAACTATGGCTACACCTTC
CASSEGRKGNYGYTF
>15|TRBV5-1|once|.|TRBJ2-5
TGCGCCAGCAGCACAACCGGGACGGCTAAAGAGACCCAGTACTTC
CASSTTGTAKETQYF
>11|TRBV29-1|few|TRBD1|TRBJ1-2
TGCAGCGTCGGGACAGTGGGCGGCTACACCTTC
CSVGTVGGYTF
>15|TRBV19|.|.|TRBJ1-2
TGTGCCAGTAGTATCGGGCAGCTAGTTAACTATGGCTACACCTTC
CASSIGQLVNYGYTF
>18|TRBV2|.|TRBD2|TRBJ2-3
TGTGCCAGCAGTCCGTCCGACATTCTAGCGGGAGCTAAAGATACGCAGTATTTT
CASSPSDILAGAKDTQYF
>14|TRBV16|.|.|TRBJ1-5
TGTGCCAGCAGCCCCCCGAGCGGCAATCAGCCCCAGCATTTT
CASSPPSGNQPQHF
>17|TRBV10-2|few|TRBD1|TRBJ1-5
TGCGCCAGCAGTAGGGGGACAGGGAGGTGGAGCAATCAGCCCCAGCATTTT
CASSRGTGRWSNQPQHF
>14|TRBV7-9|medium-sized|.|TRBJ1-3
TGTGCCAGCAGCTCGCGGACATTTGGAAACACCATATATTTT
CASSSRTFGNTIYF
>15|TRBV2|.|.|TRBJ2-5
TGTGCCAGCAGTGGGAGGACAGAAAACCAAGAGACCCAGTACTTC
CASSGRTENQETQYF
>15|TRBV7-2|.|TRBD1|TRBJ2-2
TGTGCCAGCAGCACCGGACAGGGAACCACCGGGGAGCTGTTTTTT
CASSTGQGTTGELFF
>15|TRBV29-1|.|TRBD1|TRBJ1-1
TGCAGCGCCTCGGACAGGGGGGGGGTGAACACTGAAGCTTTCTTT
CSASDRGGVNTEAFF
>14|TRBV5-1|.|.|TRBJ1-2
TGCGCCAGCAGCCCAGCAGGGGCTGATCGTGGCTACACCTTC
CASSPAGADRGYTF
>15|TRBV9|few|.|TRBJ2-2
TGTGCCAGCAGCGTAGCTATACTAGAAACCGGGGAGCTGTTTTTT
CASSVAILETGELFF
>17|TRBV5-1|.|TRBD2|TRBJ2-1
TGCGCCAGCAGCTCCGCCATGACTAGCGGGAGCTACAATGAGCAGTTCTTC
CASSSAMTSGSYNEQFF
>13|TRBV18|.|.|TRBJ2-7
TGTGCCAGCTCATCCCGGACAGACTACGAGCAGTACTTC
CASSSRTDYEQYF
>11|TRBV19|.|.|TRBJ2-7
TGTGCCAGTAGTAACTTCTACGAGCAGTACTTC
CASSNFYEQYF
>15|TRBV6-1|.|.|TRBJ2-4
TGTGCCAGCACCCTAACAGGGTTCGGGTCAAACATTCAGTACTTC
CASTLTGFGSNIQYF
>13|TRBV7-2|.|.|TRBJ1-1
TGTGCCAGCAGCTTAGTCGAGGGCACTGAAGCTTTCTTT
CASSLVEGTEAFF
>17|TRBV19|.|.|TRBJ1-5
TGTGCCAGTAGTATTCTCCCCGGGGCGGTTAGCAATCAGCCCCAGCATTTT
CASSILPGAVSNQPQHF
>14|TRBV9|.|.|TRBJ1-6
TGTGCCAGCAGCGTCGGGACGGCGAATTCACCCCTCCACTTT
CASSVGTANSPLHF
>15|TRBV11-2|.|.|TRBJ1-5
TGTGCCAGCAGCAAATGGGTGGGGTGGGATCAGCCCCAGCATTTT
CASSKWVGWDQPQHF
>15|TRBV5-1|.|.|TRBJ2-5
TGCGCCAGCAGCTTACCTAGGGGGTACCAAGAGACCCAGTACTTC
CASSLPRGYQETQYF
>13|TRBV28|.|.|TRBJ1-1
TGTGCCAGCAGTTTCTCCCAGCTCGACGCGGCTTTCTTT
CASSFSQLDAAFF
>15|TRBV10-3|.|.|TRBJ2-1
TGTGCCATCAGTGAAAGACCCTCGTCCTACAATGAGCAGTTCTTC
CAISERPSSYNEQFF
>14|TRBV18|.|.|TRBJ1-3
TGTGCCAGCTCAAAGGGGATCTCTGGAAACACCATATATTTT
CASSKGISGNTIYF